These T cell receptor beta chains were read from a single sample in a study of T cell responses to AZD1222 COVID-19 vaccine. Method: immunoSEQ multiplex PCR; TCRdb's copy keeps in-frame clones and lacks some. The top ten hold just over 5% of the sample, which has about 150,000 clones, over 90% seen once. The sample was peripheral blood, taken on day 0 of AZD1222 vaccination. These receptors all stem from an adult in good health. Both conserved end residues are part of each CDR3. The D gene is left open where the match is weak. Size is omitted from some rows. Given values are once, few, many or a class for expanded clones.

cdr3_length j_call d_call v_call clone_size cdr3_nt cdr3_aa
13 TRBJ2-1 NA TRBV6-4 NA TGTGCCAGCAGTGCACAGAGGGGGTATGAGCAGTTCTTC CASSAQRGYEQFF
14 TRBJ1-3 NA TRBV20-1 NA TGCAGTGCTAGTATTCACCAGGGAGGAAACACCATATATTTT CSASIHQGGNTIYF
13 TRBJ2-3 TRBD1 TRBV10-1 NA TGCGCCAGCAGCGGGACAGAACGAGATACGCAGTATTTT CASSGTERDTQYF
13 TRBJ1-5 NA TRBV5-6 NA TGTGCCAGCAGCTTGAACAGGGCTAAGCCCCAGCATTTT CASSLNRAKPQHF
14 TRBJ1-1 NA TRBV24-1 NA TGTGCCACCAGTGATGGCACGGGGCGAACTGAAGCTTTCTTT CATSDGTGRTEAFF
17 TRBJ1-3 NA TRBV11-2 NA TGTGCCAGCAGCTTAGGGGGCAGTCCTAGCTCTGGAAACACCATATATTTT CASSLGGSPSSGNTIYF
16 TRBJ1-4 NA TRBV10-3 NA TGTGCCATCAGTGAGTCGGGGGGCAGGGGAAATGAAAAACTGTTTTTT CAISESGGRGNEKLFF
14 TRBJ2-7 TRBD2 TRBV5-4 once TGTGCCAGCAGCGGGGTAGCGGGTGGCTACGAGCAGTACTTC CASSGVAGGYEQYF
12 TRBJ2-1 TRBD1 TRBV28 NA TGTGCCGGACGGACAGGGGGCGGAGAGCAGTTCTTC CAGRTGGGEQFF
14 TRBJ1-1 NA TRBV2 once TGTGCCAGCAGTGAGGGCCCCAGCGGGGCTGAAGCTTTCTTT CASSEGPSGAEAFF
14 TRBJ1-3 NA TRBV4-2 NA TGTGCCAGCAGCCAAGAACTATCTGGAAACACCATATATTTT CASSQELSGNTIYF
15 TRBJ2-7 TRBD1 TRBV3-1/TRBV3-2 NA TGTGCCAGCAGCCAAAGAGGACAGGGGTCCTACGAGCAGTACTTC CASSQRGQGSYEQYF
15 TRBJ1-1 NA TRBV30 NA TGTGCCTGGAGTGTAGTGGGACTTGCGAACACTGAAGCTTTCTTT CAWSVVGLANTEAFF
15 TRBJ2-2 TRBD2 TRBV11-2 NA TGTGCCAGCAGCATTAGCGGGACGAACACCGGGGAGCTGTTTTTT CASSISGTNTGELFF
17 TRBJ2-1 TRBD2 TRBV19 NA TGTGCCAGTAGTATAGATCTAGTATCGGGAGGGTGGAATGAGCAGTTCTTC CASSIDLVSGGWNEQFF
15 TRBJ2-2 NA TRBV5-1 NA TGCGCCAGCAGCTCGGCAGGGGTCGGCACCGGGGAGCTGTTTTTT CASSSAGVGTGELFF
16 TRBJ1-2 NA TRBV9 NA TGTGCCAGCAGCCCCAGCTACGGGGACCTCAACTATGGCTACACCTTC CASSPSYGDLNYGYTF
15 TRBJ1-5 TRBD1 TRBV4-1 NA TGCGCCAGCAGCCAGGTGGGACAGAGCAATCAGCCCCAGCATTTT CASSQVGQSNQPQHF
17 TRBJ2-3 TRBD1 TRBV6-2/TRBV6-3 NA TGTGCCAGCAGTTACACGACGGGATCAGGGGGTACAGATACGCAGTATTTT CASSYTTGSGGTDTQYF
14 TRBJ2-7 NA TRBV6-2/TRBV6-3 once TGTGCCAGCAGTTACGCTAGTGGCTCCTACGAGCAGTACTTC CASSYASGSYEQYF
13 TRBJ2-1 TRBD2 TRBV19 NA TGTGCCAGTAGTACAAGCGGGAGCAATGAGCAGTTCTTC CASSTSGSNEQFF
15 TRBJ2-7 TRBD2 TRBV6-5 NA TGTGCCAGCAGTAGGACTAGCGGGAGGTGGTACGAGCAGTACTTC CASSRTSGRWYEQYF
14 TRBJ2-5 NA TRBV6-5 NA TGTGCCAGCAGTTACTCCCCTTCTGACAGGCCCCAGTACTTC CASSYSPSDRPQYF
16 TRBJ1-3 NA TRBV27 NA TGTGCCAGCAGGGGCAGTAAAGGGCCCTCTGGAAACACCATATATTTT CASRGSKGPSGNTIYF
13 TRBJ1-1 NA TRBV19 NA TGTGCCAGTAGTATAGGCCCAAACACTGAAGCTTTCTTT CASSIGPNTEAFF
13 TRBJ1-1 NA TRBV11-2 NA TGTGCCAGCAGCTTAAAGGGTTCCACTGAAGCTTTCTTT CASSLKGSTEAFF
11 TRBJ1-3 NA TRBV5-1 NA TGCGCCAGCCGCTATGGAAACACCATATATTTT CASRYGNTIYF
15 TRBJ2-2 NA TRBV2 NA TGTGCCAGCAGTGAACTTAGGGCGTCTGTCGGGGAGCTGTTTTTT CASSELRASVGELFF
14 TRBJ1-1 NA TRBV7-8 NA TGTGCCAGCAGCCCTCGGCCGCTAAACACTGAAGCTTTCTTT CASSPRPLNTEAFF
16 TRBJ2-1 TRBD2 TRBV5-4 NA TGTGCCAGCAGCTTAACGAGACTAGCGGCTTACAATGAGCAGTTCTTC CASSLTRLAAYNEQFF
17 TRBJ2-1 TRBD2 TRBV7-9 once TGTGCCAGCAGCTTACGATCCGGGACTAGCGATTACAATGAGCAGTTCTTC CASSLRSGTSDYNEQFF
16 TRBJ2-1 TRBD2 TRBV28 NA TGTGCCAGCAGCTTGGGCTCGGGGGGTCCTAGGAATGAGCAGTTCTTC CASSLGSGGPRNEQFF
14 TRBJ2-1 NA TRBV24-1 NA TGTGCCACCAGTGGACAGGACACGAAGAATGAGCAGTTCTTC CATSGQDTKNEQFF
15 TRBJ1-1 TRBD1 TRBV6-5 NA TGTGCCACTACTGTGGACAGGGGGCTTAGCACTGAAGCTTTCTTT CATTVDRGLSTEAFF
16 TRBJ2-3 TRBD2 TRBV29-1 NA TGCAGCGTTGATGGGGGACTAGCGGGAGTGGGTGATACGCAGTATTTT CSVDGGLAGVGDTQYF
14 TRBJ2-1 NA TRBV5-4 NA TGTGCCAGCAGCTTGGTGGGGGCAGGAGGTGAGCAGTTCTTC CASSLVGAGGEQFF
15 TRBJ2-4 NA TRBV5-1 once TGCGCCAGCAGCTTGCAGGAGCTAGCCAAAAACATTCAGTACTTC CASSLQELAKNIQYF
14 TRBJ1-1 NA TRBV19 NA TGTGCCAGTAGTATATCGGTCAGGGCGGCTGAAGCTTTCTTT CASSISVRAAEAFF
15 TRBJ1-4 NA TRBV5-1 NA TGCGCCAGCAGCTTACTTACGGACGCTGGTGAAAAACTGTTTTTT CASSLLTDAGEKLFF
15 TRBJ2-7 TRBD1 TRBV5-1 NA TGCGCCAGCAGCCTCGCGCCGGGACAGGGCTACGAGCAGTACTTC CASSLAPGQGYEQYF
13 TRBJ2-1 TRBD2 TRBV7-9 NA TGTGCCAGCAGCGGACGACTAGCCGATGAGCAGTTCTTC CASSGRLADEQFF
12 TRBJ1-1 NA TRBV7-9 NA TGTGCCAGCAGTTACAGGGACACTGAAGCTTTCTTT CASSYRDTEAFF